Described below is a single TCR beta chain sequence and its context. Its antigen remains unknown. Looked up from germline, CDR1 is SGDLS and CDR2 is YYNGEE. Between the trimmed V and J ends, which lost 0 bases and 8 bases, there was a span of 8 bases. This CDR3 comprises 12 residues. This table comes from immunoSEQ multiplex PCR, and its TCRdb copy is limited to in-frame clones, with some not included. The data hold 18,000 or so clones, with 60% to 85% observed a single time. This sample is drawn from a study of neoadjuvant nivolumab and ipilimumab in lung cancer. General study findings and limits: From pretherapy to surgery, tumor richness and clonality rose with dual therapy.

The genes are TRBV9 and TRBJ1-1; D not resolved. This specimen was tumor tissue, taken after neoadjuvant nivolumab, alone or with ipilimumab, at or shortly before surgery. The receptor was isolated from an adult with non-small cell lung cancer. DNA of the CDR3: TGTGCCAGCAGCGTAGTGGGAGGGGAAGCTTTCTTT. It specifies CASSVVGGEAFF. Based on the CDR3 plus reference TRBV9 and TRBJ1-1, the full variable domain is DSGVTQTPKHLITATGQRVTLRCSPRSGDLSVYWYQQSLDQGLQFLIQYYNGEERAKGNILERFSAQQFPDLHSELNLSSLELGDSALYFCASSVVGGEAFFGQGTRLTVV.